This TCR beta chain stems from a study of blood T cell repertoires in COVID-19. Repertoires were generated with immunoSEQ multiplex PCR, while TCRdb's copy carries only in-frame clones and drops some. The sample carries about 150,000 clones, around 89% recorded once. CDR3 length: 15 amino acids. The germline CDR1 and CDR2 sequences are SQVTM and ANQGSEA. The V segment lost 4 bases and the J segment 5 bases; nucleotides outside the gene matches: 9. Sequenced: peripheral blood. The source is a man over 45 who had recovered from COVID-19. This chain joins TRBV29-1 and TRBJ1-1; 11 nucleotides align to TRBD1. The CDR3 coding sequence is TGCAGCGTTGCTTCGGGGACAGGGGGACGGACTGAAGCTTTCTTT. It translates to CSVASGTGGRTEAFF.